The TCR beta chain described here comes from a study of T cells in Graves' hyperthyroidism and ophthalmopathy. There were TCR beta CDR3 regions amplified from RNA transcripts. In the first-round RT-PCR of the TCR CDR3, the HTBI primer set was used. One entry per CDR3 protein, called by TCRdb with MiXCR from the multiplex PCR reads. The sample holds 450,000 to 700,000 distinct CDR3 sequences; about 43% are singletons and the top ten take about 20%. The CDR3 runs to 15 residues. Germline CDR1 reads DFQATT; CDR2 reads SNEGSKA (reference sequence). As for this clonotype: Its antigen is still unknown. Germline is not matched at one junction end, which may reflect a read error.

In making diagnoses, clinical symptoms, serum thyroxine and TRAb, thyroid ultrasound and orbital computed tomography were all used. Whole-study results and caveats: Model output signaled ophthalmopathy a median 6.5 months ahead of onset. Also found in blood were most expanded thyroid clonotypes above 0.001. By a 13 V-J model, ophthalmopathy was set apart from stable hyperthyroidism.

The chain couples TRBV20-1 to TRBJ1-4; 7 bases are shared with TRBD1. The TCR was taken from an adult woman with Graves' disease, either hyperthyroidism or ophthalmopathy (not recorded which). The sequencing input was peripheral blood or thyroid tissue (not recorded which). CDR3 nucleotide sequence: TGCAGTGCGAGAGATGACAGGGCGATTAATGAAAAACTGTTTTTT. It translates to CSARDDRAINEKLFF.